The clone carrying this T cell receptor beta chain was picked up many times. The target antigen is unknown. Deletions cut 2 bases from V and 0 bases from J, with 10 bases between. The germline V gene has CDR1 SQVTM and CDR2 ANQGSEA. The CDR3 is 14 amino acids. This sample was taken from a study of T-cell reconstitution after alpha-beta-depleted transplantation in children. Study conclusions and caveats: The authors attributed T-cell counts and diversity one year after transplant mostly to newly produced T cells. Alpha-beta T cells present about two months after transplant were reported to originate from several hundred expanded graft clones.

During its preparation, the TCRbeta library received unique molecular identifiers. In TCRdb, the PCR reads were re-called with MiXCR into one record per CDR3 protein. The profile shows about 240,000 distinct CDR3 sequences, about a quarter of them singletons. Sequencing used PBMCs, obtained before TCRalphabeta/CD19-depleted stem cell transplant. The rearrangement joins TRBV29-1 to TRBJ1-1; D is unclear. The clonotype comes from a girl aged 2 to 9 with Fanconi anemia, due to receive a stem cell transplant. CDR3 nucleotide sequence: TGCAGCGTTGAATTCGTCGGATTGAACACTGAAGCTTTCTTT. Protein product: CSVEFVGLNTEAFF.